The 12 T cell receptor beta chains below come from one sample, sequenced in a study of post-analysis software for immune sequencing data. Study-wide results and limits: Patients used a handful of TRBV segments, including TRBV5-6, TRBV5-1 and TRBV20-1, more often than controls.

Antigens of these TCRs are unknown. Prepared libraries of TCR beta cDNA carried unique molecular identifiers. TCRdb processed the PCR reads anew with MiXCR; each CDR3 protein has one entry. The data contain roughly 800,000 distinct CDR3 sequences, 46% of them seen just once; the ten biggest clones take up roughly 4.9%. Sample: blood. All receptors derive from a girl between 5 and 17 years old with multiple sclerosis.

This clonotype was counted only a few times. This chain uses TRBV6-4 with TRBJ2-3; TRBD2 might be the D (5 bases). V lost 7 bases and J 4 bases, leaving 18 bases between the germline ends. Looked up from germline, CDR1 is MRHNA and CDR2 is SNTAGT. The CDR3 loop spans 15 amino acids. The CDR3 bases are TGTGCCAGCATGAGGGCTTGGTACCCTCCAGATACGCAGTATTTT. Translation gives CASMRAWYPPDTQYF.

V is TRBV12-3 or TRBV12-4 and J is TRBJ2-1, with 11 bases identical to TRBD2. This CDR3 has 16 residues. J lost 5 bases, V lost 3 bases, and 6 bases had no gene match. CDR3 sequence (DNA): TGTGCCAGCAGTTTGAGGTTAGCGGGAGGGCACAATGAGCAGTTCTTC. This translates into CASSLRLAGGHNEQFF.

In nucleotides, the CDR3 is TGTGCCAGCAGCCAAATACAGTACACCGGGGAGCTGTTTTTT. Its protein is CASSQIQYTGELFF. V and J are TRBV3-1 and TRBJ2-2; no reliable D call. The CDR3 consists of 14 residues. Deletions cut 2 bases from V and 3 bases from J, with 7 bases between. In germline, CDR1 is LGHDT, CDR2 YNNKEL (reference sequence).

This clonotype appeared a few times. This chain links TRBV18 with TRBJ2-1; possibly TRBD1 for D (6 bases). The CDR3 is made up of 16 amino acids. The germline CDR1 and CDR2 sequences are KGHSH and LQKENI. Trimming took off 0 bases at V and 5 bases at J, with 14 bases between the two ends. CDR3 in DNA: TGTGCCAGCTCACCACCCCCCGGGACATCGGACAATGAGCAGTTCTTC. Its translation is CASSPPPGTSDNEQFF.

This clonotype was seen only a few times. This CDR3 reads CASSLDPGDYNEQFF. DNA for the CDR3: TGTGCCAGCAGCTTAGACCCAGGCGACTACAATGAGCAGTTCTTC. The genes are TRBV7-2 and TRBJ2-1; D gene ambiguous. CDR3 length: 15 amino acids. Trimming removed 1 base from V and 3 bases from J, with 10 bases in between. Germline V gives CDR1 SGHTA, CDR2 FQGNSA.

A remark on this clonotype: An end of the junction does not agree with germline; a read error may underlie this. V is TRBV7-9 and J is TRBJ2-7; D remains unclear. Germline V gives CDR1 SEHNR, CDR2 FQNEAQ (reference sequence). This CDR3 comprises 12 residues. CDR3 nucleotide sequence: TGTGCCAGCAGTTTAGACTTTTACGAGCAGTACTTC. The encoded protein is CASSLDFYEQYF. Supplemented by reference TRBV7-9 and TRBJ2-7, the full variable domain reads DTGVSQNPRHKITKRGQNVTFRCDPISEHNRLYWYRQTLGQGPEFLTYFQNEAQLEKSRLLSDRFSAERPKGSFSTLEIQRTEQGDSAMYLCASSLDFYEQYFGPGTRLTVT.

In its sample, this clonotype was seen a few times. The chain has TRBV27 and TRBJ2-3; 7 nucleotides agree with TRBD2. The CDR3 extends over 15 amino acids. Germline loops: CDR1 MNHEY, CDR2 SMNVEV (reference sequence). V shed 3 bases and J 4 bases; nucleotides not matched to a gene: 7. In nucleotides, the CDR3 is TGTGCCAGCAGTTTGGGCTGGACTAGTGCAGATACGCAGTATTTT. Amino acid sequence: CASSLGWTSADTQYF.

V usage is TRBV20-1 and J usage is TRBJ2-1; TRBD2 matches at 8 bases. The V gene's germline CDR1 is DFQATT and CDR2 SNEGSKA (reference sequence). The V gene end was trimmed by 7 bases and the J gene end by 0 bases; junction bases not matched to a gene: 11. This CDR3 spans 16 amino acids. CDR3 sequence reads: CSDLAGIISSYNEQFF. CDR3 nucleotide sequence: TGCAGTGACCTAGCGGGCATTATAAGCTCCTACAATGAGCAGTTCTTC.

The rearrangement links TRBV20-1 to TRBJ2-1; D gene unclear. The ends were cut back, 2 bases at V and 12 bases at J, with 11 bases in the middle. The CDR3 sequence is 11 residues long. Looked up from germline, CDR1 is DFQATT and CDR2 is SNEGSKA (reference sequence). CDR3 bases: TGCAGTGCTAGACTAGTCGCGCGGCAGTTCTTC. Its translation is CSARLVARQFF.

DNA of the CDR3: TGTGCCAGCAGTCTCGGGATCGGCAGGGTGAACACTGAAGCTTTCTTT. Amino acids: CASSLGIGRVNTEAFF. The gene calls are TRBV6-2 or TRBV6-3 and TRBJ1-1, with a possible D match to TRBD1 (5 bases). CDR3 length equals 16 residues. Trimming removed 5 bases from V and 0 bases from J, with 16 bases in between. Germline CDR1 and CDR2: MNHEY and SVGEGT.

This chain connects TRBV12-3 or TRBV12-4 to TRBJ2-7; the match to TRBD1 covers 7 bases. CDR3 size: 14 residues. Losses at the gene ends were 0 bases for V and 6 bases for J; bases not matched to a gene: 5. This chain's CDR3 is CASSLAVTGTEQYF. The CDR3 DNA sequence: TGTGCCAGCAGTTTAGCCGTGACAGGGACCGAGCAGTACTTC.

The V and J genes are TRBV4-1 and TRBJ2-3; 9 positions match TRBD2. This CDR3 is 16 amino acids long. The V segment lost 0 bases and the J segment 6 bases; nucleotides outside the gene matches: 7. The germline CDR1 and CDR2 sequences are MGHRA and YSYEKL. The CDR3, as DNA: TGCGCCAGCAGCCAAGATTCGGCGGGAGGGTTCGATACGCAGTATTTT. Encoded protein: CASSQDSAGGFDTQYF.